Following are 21 T cell receptor beta chains from one sample sequenced in a study of blood T cell repertoires in COVID-19. Assay used: immunoSEQ multiplex PCR; TCRdb lists only in-frame clones, some missing. The sample yields roughly 70,000 clones, more than 70% seen once. Sample: peripheral blood. The receptors were gathered from a human donor in a cohort sampled during active COVID-19.

V and J are TRBV4-1 and TRBJ1-2; weak D call: TRBD1 (5 bases). The germline CDR1 and CDR2 sequences are MGHRA and YSYEKL. CDR3 length: 14 amino acids. Trimming pared 0 bases from V and 4 bases from J, leaving 9 bases between. CDR3 coding DNA: TGCGCCAGCAGCCAAGACGACAGCTCCTATGGCTACACCTTC. Residues: CASSQDDSSYGYTF.

The chain combines TRBV3-1 (or the pseudogene TRBV3-2) with TRBJ1-1, with 7 bases matching TRBD1. CDR1 is LGHDT and CDR2 is YNNKEL in the germline V gene (reference sequence). The CDR3 contains 13 residues. V gave up 4 bases and J gave up 7 bases; unmatched junction bases: 6. The CDR3 spells CASSRQGEGEAFF. The CDR3 bases are TGTGCCAGCAGCCGACAGGGAGAGGGTGAAGCTTTCTTT.

J is TRBJ2-5 and V is TRBV5-5, with 10 bases matching TRBD2. The CDR3 covers 18 residues. Germline CDR1 is SGHKS and CDR2 is YYEKEE (reference sequence). V trimming: 4 bases; J trimming: 5 bases; junction bases outside the gene matches: 17. The DNA of the CDR3 is TGTGCCAGCAGCCCCGGGTTAGCGGGAGGCTCGCCTCGGGAGACCCAGTACTTC. It encodes CASSPGLAGGSPRETQYF. The full variable domain, its missing parts supplied by reference TRBV5-5 and TRBJ2-5, is DAGVTQSPTHLIKTRGQQVTLRCSPISGHKSVSWYQQVLGQGPQFIFQYYEKEERGRGNFPDRFSARQFPNYSSELNVNALLLGDSALYLCASSPGLAGGSPRETQYFGPGTRLLVL.

V is TRBV12-3 or TRBV12-4 and J is TRBJ2-3; TRBD1 is a possible D gene (6 bases). This CDR3 has 13 amino acids. V was clipped by 5 bases and J by 4 bases, with 10 bases between them. The DNA for the CDR3 is TGTGCCAGCAGTCAGGGGTACCCAGATACGCAGTATTTT. Its protein product is CASSQGYPDTQYF.

The V and J genes are TRBV11-2 and TRBJ2-1; TRBD2 aligns across 11 bases. This CDR3 is 18 amino acids long. The ends lost 8 bases at V and 10 bases at J; junction bases unmatched: 22. CDR1 is SGHAT and CDR2 is FQNNGV in the germline V gene. The CDR3 reads CASRGFSGRAPPSWEQFF. CDR3 DNA sequence: TGTGCCAGCCGCGGGTTTAGCGGGAGGGCCCCCCCTTCGTGGGAGCAGTTCTTC.

The V gene is TRBV28, the J gene TRBJ2-1; 11 bases are shared with TRBD2. This CDR3 spans 15 amino acids. The ends lost 6 bases at V and 6 bases at J; junction bases unmatched: 7. The V gene's germline CDR1 is MDHEN and CDR2 SYDVKM. The CDR3: CASSPPGLAGNEQFF. CDR3 DNA sequence: TGTGCCAGCAGCCCTCCCGGACTAGCGGGCAATGAGCAGTTCTTC.

V gene TRBV11-2 combines with J gene TRBJ2-5, with 12 nucleotides matching TRBD2. CDR3 length: 16 amino acids. V lost 3 bases, J lost 5 bases, and 7 bases stayed unmatched. The V gene's germline CDR1 is SGHAT and CDR2 FQNNGV. CDR3 loop: CASSLRALAGGETQYF. The CDR3 bases are TGTGCCAGCAGCTTGCGGGCCCTAGCGGGAGGGGAGACCCAGTACTTC.

J is TRBJ1-4 and V is TRBV6-5; 9 nucleotides match TRBD1. Trimming removed 2 bases from V and 3 bases from J; junction bases left unmatched: 4. CDR3 length equals 16 residues. The germline V gene encodes CDR1 MNHEY and CDR2 SVGAGI. CDR3 nucleotides: TGTGCCAGCAGTTACGGGACAGGGATAGCTAATGAAAAACTGTTTTTT. This sequence encodes CASSYGTGIANEKLFF.

The chain is built from TRBV3-1 (or the pseudogene TRBV3-2) and TRBJ2-6; 8 bases fit TRBD1. Per the germline V gene, CDR1 is LGHDT and CDR2 is YNNKEL (reference sequence). Germline trimming cut 1 base from V and 6 bases from J; bases unmatched to any gene: 2. The CDR3 totals 15 residues. The CDR3 loop is CASSQGTGMANVLTF. The DNA for the CDR3 is TGTGCCAGCAGCCAAGGGACAGGGATGGCCAACGTCCTGACTTTC.

The rearrangement joins TRBV28 to TRBJ1-1, with 7 positions matching TRBD1. This CDR3 region has 15 residues. V shed 6 bases, J shed 1 base, and the junction held 8 bases outside the gene matches. CDR1 MDHEN and CDR2 SYDVKM come from the germline V gene. The CDR3 DNA is TGTGCCAGCAGGTATATACAGGGGAGGAACACTGAAGCTTTCTTT. Protein: CASRYIQGRNTEAFF.

The chain recombines TRBV6-2 or TRBV6-3 with TRBJ2-1, with 16 bases matching TRBD2. In germline, CDR1 is MNHEY, CDR2 SVGEGT. The V segment lost 6 bases and the J segment 9 bases; nucleotides outside the gene matches: 14. CDR3 length: 18 amino acids. The CDR3 reads CASSRGLGLAGGSFEQFF. The CDR3 bases are TGTGCCAGCAGCCGAGGATTGGGACTAGCGGGAGGGAGTTTTGAGCAGTTCTTC.

The chain combines TRBV9 with TRBJ2-5; D may be TRBD1 (5 bases). Germline values: CDR1 SGDLS, CDR2 YYNGEE. V lost 2 bases and J 3 bases, leaving 11 bases between the germline ends. This CDR3 region has 14 residues. CDR3 residues: CASSVGPREETQYF. In nucleotides, the CDR3 is TGTGCCAGCAGCGTGGGGCCTCGGGAAGAGACCCAGTACTTC.

This sequence joins TRBV6-6 and TRBJ2-2, with TRBD2 matching 9 bases. The CDR3 has 17 residues. CDR1 is MNHNY and CDR2 is SVGAGI in the germline V gene (reference sequence). The trim removed 5 bases at V and 5 bases at J, leaving 12 bases unmatched. The CDR3 DNA sequence: TGTGCCAGCAGTCCCGCGTTGAGACTAGCGGTAACCGGGGAGCTGTTTTTT. As protein: CASSPALRLAVTGELFF.

This clone came up once. V is TRBV28 and J is TRBJ2-2; perhaps TRBD2 as D (6 bases). The germline V gene has CDR1 MDHEN and CDR2 SYDVKM. This CDR3 has 13 residues. Trimming removed 8 bases at V and 6 bases at J, with 13 bases between. CDR3 sequence reads: CASRRAGSGELFF. Here the CDR3 DNA reads TGTGCCAGCCGTCGGGCGGGATCCGGGGAGCTGTTTTTT. The whole variable domain, filled in from reference TRBV28 and TRBJ2-2, reads DVKVTQSSRYLVKRTGEKVFLECVQDMDHENMFWYRQDPGLGLRLIYFSYDVKMKEKGDIPEGYSVSREKKERFSLILESASTNQTSMYLCASRRAGSGELFFGEGSRLTVL.

The gene calls are TRBV28 and TRBJ2-7; D perhaps matches TRBD1 (6 bases). With 5 bases removed from V and 2 bases from J, the gap between germline ends came to 13 bases. Germline-derived CDR1 and CDR2 are MDHEN and SYDVKM. CDR3 length: 14 residues. The CDR3 bases are TGTGCCAGCAGTGACAGGCAATTTACCTACGAGCAGTACTTC. Its protein is CASSDRQFTYEQYF.

The chain uses TRBV15 and TRBJ2-2, with D maybe TRBD1 (6 bases). The CDR3 is made up of 18 amino acids. V was pared by 3 bases and J by 3 bases, with 20 bases between. The germline gives CDR1 LNHNV, CDR2 YYDKDF (reference sequence). As DNA, the CDR3 is TGTGCCACCAGCAGCAGGACAGTGCTAACTGGGGACACCGGGGAGCTGTTTTTT. This codes for CATSSRTVLTGDTGELFF.

The chain has TRBV9 and TRBJ1-2, with a weak D call TRBD1 (6 bases). Trimming pared 0 bases from V and 5 bases from J, leaving 8 bases between. The germline gives CDR1 SGDLS, CDR2 YYNGEE. CDR3 length: 13 amino acids. The CDR3 loop is CASSVAQGYGYTF. For the CDR3, the DNA is TGTGCCAGCAGCGTAGCCCAGGGGTATGGCTACACCTTC.

The rearrangement joins TRBV2 to TRBJ2-1, with D perhaps matching TRBD2 (5 bases). Trimming removed 2 bases at V and 4 bases at J, with 6 bases between. Germline V CDR1 and CDR2: SNHLY, FYNNEI. The CDR3 spans 13 residues. Here the CDR3 reads CASSEWTYNEQFF. For the CDR3, the DNA is TGTGCCAGCAGTGAATGGACTTACAATGAGCAGTTCTTC.

There are many counts of this clone. J is TRBJ1-2 and V is TRBV3-1 (or the pseudogene TRBV3-2); D not resolved. CDR1 is LGHDT and CDR2 is YNNKEL in the germline V gene (reference sequence). V shed 1 base and J shed 0 bases, with 9 bases lying between them. The CDR3 covers 15 residues. Here the CDR3 DNA reads TGTGCCAGCAGCCAAGGGGCGTTCGCTAACTATGGCTACACCTTC. Translated: CASSQGAFANYGYTF.

The chain links TRBV9 to TRBJ2-3, with TRBD2 as a possible D gene (6 bases). V lost 10 bases and J 1 base, leaving 19 bases between the germline ends. Germline-derived CDR1 and CDR2 are SGDLS and YYNGEE. The CDR3 covers 15 residues. DNA for the CDR3: TGTGCCTCTAATGGGGCGGGGCTCCGCACAGATACGCAGTATTTT. This encodes CASNGAGLRTDTQYF.

This clone was seen only once. This chain uses TRBV5-1 with TRBJ2-3; 9 bases match TRBD2. The V gene end was trimmed by 2 bases and the J gene end by 3 bases; junction bases not matched to a gene: 13. There are 18 residues in the CDR3. Per germline, CDR1 SGHRS and CDR2 YFSETQ. The DNA of the CDR3 is TGCGCCAGCAGCTTAAGTGGGGCGGGACTAGCTTGGACAGATACGCAGTATTTT. This encodes CASSLSGAGLAWTDTQYF.